This record looks at one T cell receptor beta chain sequence and its context. These data originate in a study of blood T cell repertoires in COVID-19. Study background: Acute and convalescent COVID-19 specimens originated in the United States, Italy and Spain. In each case, the material was cDNA or gDNA derived from T cells, B-cell-depleted T cells, or PBMCs.

In germline, CDR1 is MDHEN, CDR2 SYDVKM. With 2 bases removed from V and 5 bases from J, the gap between germline ends came to 13 bases. The CDR3 consists of 15 residues. Adults between about 18 and 89 years of age took part from about 24 US areas. Participants were placed into cohorts based on the clinical history they reported. Some clones are missing from TCRdb's copy, which holds only in-frame ones; the method was immunoSEQ multiplex PCR. The repertoire holds 300,000 to 350,000 clones, around 89% seen once, with around 4.4% in the top ten. The sequencing input was PBMCs or T cells enriched from blood (not recorded which). This TCR was recovered from a woman under 30 with acute COVID-19. The rearrangement links TRBV28 to TRBJ1-5; no clear D gene. CDR3 nucleotide sequence: TGTGCCAGCAGTTTAATGTTCGCGGGTCATCAGCCCCAGCATTTT. Its translation: CASSLMFAGHQPQHF.